This T cell receptor beta chain was obtained from a study of identical twins (dated by TCRdb to the mid-2010s). For the wider study: TCR alpha and beta repertoires from monozygotic twins, unrelated adults of various ages and cord blood were deep-sequenced to test whether fetal clonotypes persist. To rule out contamination, replicate twin experiments were performed at different times with different library preparation protocols.

Every donor in the study was a healthy Caucasian. Three pairs of female monozygotic twins, all aged about 18 to 30 years, were included in the twin cohort. RNA for TCR libraries was isolated from peripheral blood mononuclear cells. Library prep was done by 5' RACE. TCRdb records Illumina HiSeq 2000 as the sequencer. Template switching added a universal primer binding site, and the final cDNA carried a unique molecular identifier that allowed TCR cDNA molecules to be counted accurately. Specific primers in the conserved constant-segment region were used to synthesize first-strand cDNA for TCR alpha and beta chains. Each cDNA library was double barcoded, with a SMART-Mk sample barcode plus Illumina barcodes, to control for contamination. TruSeq adapter sequences along with Illumina sample barcodes were introduced in two successive PCR steps. Sequencing of the TCR alpha and beta cDNA libraries was done on the Illumina HiSeq platform using custom primers. In the paper's pipeline: Raw reads were processed with MiGEC to extract unique molecular identifiers, and MiXCR was used to determine CDR3 positions. For each individual, recombination models were inferred using an EM algorithm with the repgenHMM and IGoR tools. Shared clonotype analysis was performed with the tcR package in R, normalizing sharing by the product of cloneset sizes. Out-of-frame nonproductive sequences were analyzed to study raw recombination free of thymic and clonal selection effects. Using fastp at Q25 and MiXCR, TCRdb reprocessed the public reads and kept productive beta chains. Entries are consolidated by CDR3 protein sequence, retaining the most common genes and DNA. For this entry, the V and J calls and clone size follow TCRdb and not the study's own pipeline. The sample contains 750,000 to 950,000 distinct CDR3 sequences, around 12% of them found a single time. The ten largest make up around 1.6% of the sample.

The paper as a whole reports these results and caveats: Invariant T cells such as MAIT and iNKT could partly confound zero-insertion analyses, although diverse VJ usage argued against such confounding for most clonotypes. Recombination models systematically underestimated out-of-frame TCR alpha sharing in monozygotic twins but agreed with sharing between unrelated individuals. Compared with coincidental sharing between unrelated individuals, an excess of low generation-probability sequences was observed among out-of-frame TCR alpha sequences shared between twins. Because the same donors could not be followed over many years, the conclusions depended on cross-sectional statistical analysis. The excess sharing between twins in beta out-of-frame sequences was weaker because fewer shared sequences reduced the signal-to-noise ratio. Abundant cord blood beta clonotypes had fewer insertions, young adult naive repertoires showed a similar but weaker trend, and memory repertoires showed no such trend.

V is clipped by 6 bases and J by 0 bases, and the sequence between their germline boundaries is 20 bases long. The CDR3 runs 17 residues from the cysteine to the phenylalanine. Left in the record is the CDR3 DNA by itself, 51 bases read in frame from the first base. The germline V gene provides CDR1 ENHRY and CDR2 SYGVKD. In regard to this clonotype: The specificity of this receptor is unknown. No per-base quality is available; no much larger clone lies one base away.

Separately, the same data were catalogued under a study of yellow fever vaccine responses in identical twins. That second publication adds: According to the authors, the vaccine-induced T cell response in identical twins seemed to be partly convergent and partly specific to each individual. Focusing on identical twins, the study followed the T cell clones that responded to the vaccine, and did so with precision.

The chain is assembled from TRBV10-3 and TRBJ1-1; no confident D gene assignment can be made. The clonotype comes from a young woman in good health. Specimen: PBMCs. The DNA sequence reads TGTGCCATCAGACCCAACCAAGCACAGAGCATGAACACTGAAGCTTTCTTT. Translated, it reads CAIRPNQAQSMNTEAFF.